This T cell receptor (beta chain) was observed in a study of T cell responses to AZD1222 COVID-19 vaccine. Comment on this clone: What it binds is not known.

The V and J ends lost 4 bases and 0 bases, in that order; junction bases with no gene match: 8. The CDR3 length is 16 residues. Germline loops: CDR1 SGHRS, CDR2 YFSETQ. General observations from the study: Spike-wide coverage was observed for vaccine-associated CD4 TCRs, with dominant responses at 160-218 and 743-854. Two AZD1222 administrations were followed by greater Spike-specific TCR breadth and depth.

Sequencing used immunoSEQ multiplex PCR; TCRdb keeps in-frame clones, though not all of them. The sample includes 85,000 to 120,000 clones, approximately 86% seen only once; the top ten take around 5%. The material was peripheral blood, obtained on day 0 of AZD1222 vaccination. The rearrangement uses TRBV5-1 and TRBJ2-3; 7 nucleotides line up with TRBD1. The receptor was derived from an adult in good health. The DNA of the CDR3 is TGCGCCAGCAGCGCCGGGACAGATTTTAGCACAGATACGCAGTATTTT. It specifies CASSAGTDFSTDTQYF.